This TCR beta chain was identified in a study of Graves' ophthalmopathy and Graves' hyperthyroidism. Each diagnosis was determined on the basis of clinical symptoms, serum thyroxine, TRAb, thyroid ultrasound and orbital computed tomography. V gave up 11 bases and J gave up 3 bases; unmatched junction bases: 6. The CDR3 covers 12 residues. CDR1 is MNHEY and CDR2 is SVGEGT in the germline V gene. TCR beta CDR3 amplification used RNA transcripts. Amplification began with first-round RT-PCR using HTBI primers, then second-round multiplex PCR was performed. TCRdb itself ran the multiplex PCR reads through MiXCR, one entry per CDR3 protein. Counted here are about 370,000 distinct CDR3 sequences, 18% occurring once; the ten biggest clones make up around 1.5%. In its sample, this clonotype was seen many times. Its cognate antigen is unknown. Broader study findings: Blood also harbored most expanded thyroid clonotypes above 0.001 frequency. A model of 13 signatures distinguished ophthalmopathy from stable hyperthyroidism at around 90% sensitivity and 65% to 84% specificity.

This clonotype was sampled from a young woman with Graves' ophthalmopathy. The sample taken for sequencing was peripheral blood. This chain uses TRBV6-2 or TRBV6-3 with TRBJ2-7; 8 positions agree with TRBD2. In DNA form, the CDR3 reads TGTGCCTCGGGGGGGGCTAACTACGAGCAGTACTTC. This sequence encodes CASGGANYEQYF.